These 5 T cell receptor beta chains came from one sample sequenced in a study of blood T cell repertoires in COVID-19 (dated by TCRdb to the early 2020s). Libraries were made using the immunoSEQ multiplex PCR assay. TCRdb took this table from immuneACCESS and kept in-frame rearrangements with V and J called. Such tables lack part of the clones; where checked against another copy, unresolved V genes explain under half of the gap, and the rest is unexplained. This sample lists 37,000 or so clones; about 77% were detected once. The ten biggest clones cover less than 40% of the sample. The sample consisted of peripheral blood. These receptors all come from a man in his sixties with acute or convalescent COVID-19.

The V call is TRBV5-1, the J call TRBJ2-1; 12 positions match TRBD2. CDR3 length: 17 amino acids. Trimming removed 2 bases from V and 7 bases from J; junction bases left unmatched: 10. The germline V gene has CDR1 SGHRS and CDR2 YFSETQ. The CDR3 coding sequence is TGCGCCAGCAGCTTAGGAATCCTAGCGGGAGGGCTGAATGAGCAGTTCTTC. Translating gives CASSLGILAGGLNEQFF.

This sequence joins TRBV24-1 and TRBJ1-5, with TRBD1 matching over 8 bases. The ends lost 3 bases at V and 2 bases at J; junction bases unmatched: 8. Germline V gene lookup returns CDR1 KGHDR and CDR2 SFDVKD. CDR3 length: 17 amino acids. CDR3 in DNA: TGTGCCACCAGTGATCCGACAGGGGACGTCGGCAATCAGCCCCAGCATTTT. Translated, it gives CATSDPTGDVGNQPQHF.

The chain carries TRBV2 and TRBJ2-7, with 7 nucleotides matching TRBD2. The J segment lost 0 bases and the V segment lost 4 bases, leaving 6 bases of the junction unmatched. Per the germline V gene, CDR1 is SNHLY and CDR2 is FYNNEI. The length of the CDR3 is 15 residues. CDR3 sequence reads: CASSGGTTFSYEQYF. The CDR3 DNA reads TGTGCCAGCAGTGGCGGGACTACGTTCTCCTACGAGCAGTACTTC.

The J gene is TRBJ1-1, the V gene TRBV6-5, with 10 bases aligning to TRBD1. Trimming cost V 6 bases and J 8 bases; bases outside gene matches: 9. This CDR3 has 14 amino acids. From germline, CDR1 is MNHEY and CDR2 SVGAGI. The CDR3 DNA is TGTGCCAGCAGAACCGGGACAGGGGAGCTGGAAGCTTTCTTT. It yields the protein CASRTGTGELEAFF.

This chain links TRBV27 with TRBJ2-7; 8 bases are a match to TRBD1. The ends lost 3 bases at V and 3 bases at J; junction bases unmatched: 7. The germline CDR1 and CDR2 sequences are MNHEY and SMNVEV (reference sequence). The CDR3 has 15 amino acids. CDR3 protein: CASSFRQGSGYEQYF. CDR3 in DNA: TGTGCCAGCAGTTTCCGACAGGGGTCCGGCTACGAGCAGTACTTC.